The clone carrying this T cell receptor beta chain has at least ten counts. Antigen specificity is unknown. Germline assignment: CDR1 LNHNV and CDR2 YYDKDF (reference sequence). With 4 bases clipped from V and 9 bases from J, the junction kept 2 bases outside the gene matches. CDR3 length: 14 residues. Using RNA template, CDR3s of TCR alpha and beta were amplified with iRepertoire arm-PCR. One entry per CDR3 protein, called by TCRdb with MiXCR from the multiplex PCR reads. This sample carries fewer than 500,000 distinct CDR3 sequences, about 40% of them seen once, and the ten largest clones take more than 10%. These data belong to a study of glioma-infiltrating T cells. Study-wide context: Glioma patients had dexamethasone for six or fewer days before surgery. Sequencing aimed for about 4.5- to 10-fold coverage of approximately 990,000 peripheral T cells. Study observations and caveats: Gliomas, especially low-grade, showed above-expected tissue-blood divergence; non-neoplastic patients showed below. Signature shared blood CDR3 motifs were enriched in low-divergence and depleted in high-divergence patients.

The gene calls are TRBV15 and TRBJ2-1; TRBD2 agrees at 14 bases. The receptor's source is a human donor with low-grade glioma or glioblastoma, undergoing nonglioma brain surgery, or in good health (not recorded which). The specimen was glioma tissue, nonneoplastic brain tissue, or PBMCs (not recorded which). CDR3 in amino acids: CATSKGLAGGEQFF. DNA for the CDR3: TGTGCCACCAGCAAAGGACTAGCGGGAGGTGAGCAGTTCTTC.